This is a list of T cell receptor beta chains from one sample in a study of Ad26.COV2.S vaccination and SARS-CoV-2 variants. Profiled with immunoSEQ multiplex PCR; TCRdb holds only in-frame clones, not every one. The sample has 250,000 to 300,000 clones, 70% to 90% seen once. This specimen was peripheral blood, taken in a trial of Ad26.COV2.S vaccine versus placebo. All receptors derive from a person aged 18-65 years who received the Ad26.COV2.S COVID-19 vaccine or a placebo. Each CDR3 is given with its conserved first and last residue. The D gene is left open where the match is weak. Rows give clone size only sometimes, using once, few, many, or a class for an expanded clone.

j_gene: TRBJ2-3; abundance: NA; v_gene: TRBV6-5; d_gene: NA; len: 15; CDR3aa: CASTAGPGSTDTQYF; CDR3nt: TGTGCCAGCACTGCAGGGCCAGGGAGCACAGATACGCAGTATTTT
j_gene: TRBJ2-2; abundance: NA; v_gene: TRBV5-1; d_gene: NA; len: 15; CDR3aa: CASSLVGENTGELFF; CDR3nt: TGCGCCAGCAGCTTGGTAGGCGAGAACACCGGGGAGCTGTTTTTT
j_gene: TRBJ1-2; abundance: few; v_gene: TRBV28; d_gene: NA; len: 15; CDR3aa: CASSGAGVANYGYTF; CDR3nt: TGTGCCAGCAGCGGGGCGGGGGTCGCTAACTATGGCTACACCTTC
j_gene: TRBJ2-7; abundance: NA; v_gene: TRBV7-2; d_gene: NA; len: 15; CDR3aa: CASSAKLGYSYEQYF; CDR3nt: TGTGCCAGCAGCGCGAAGTTGGGATACTCCTACGAGCAGTACTTC
j_gene: TRBJ1-5; abundance: NA; v_gene: TRBV4-2; d_gene: NA; len: 15; CDR3aa: CASSQNTGRAQPQHF; CDR3nt: TGTGCCAGCAGCCAAAACACAGGGAGGGCGCAGCCCCAGCATTTT
j_gene: TRBJ2-3; abundance: NA; v_gene: TRBV20-1; d_gene: TRBD2; len: 15; CDR3aa: CSASGLAGGGDTQYF; CDR3nt: TGCAGTGCTAGTGGACTAGCGGGAGGGGGGGATACGCAGTATTTT
j_gene: TRBJ1-1; abundance: few; v_gene: TRBV2; d_gene: TRBD1; len: 13; CDR3aa: CASIPGGSTEAFF; CDR3nt: TGTGCCAGCATTCCAGGGGGGAGCACTGAAGCTTTCTTT
j_gene: TRBJ1-6; abundance: NA; v_gene: TRBV3-1/TRBV3-2; d_gene: TRBD1; len: 15; CDR3aa: CASSSQTGGNSPLHF; CDR3nt: TGTGCCAGCAGCTCCCAGACAGGGGGTAATTCACCCCTCCACTTT
j_gene: TRBJ1-5; abundance: NA; v_gene: TRBV18; d_gene: NA; len: 14; CDR3aa: CASSPYQVDQPQHF; CDR3nt: TGTGCCAGCTCACCCTATCAAGTAGATCAGCCCCAGCATTTT
j_gene: TRBJ2-7; abundance: NA; v_gene: TRBV6-5; d_gene: TRBD1; len: 15; CDR3aa: CASSYTTGPTYEQYF; CDR3nt: TGTGCCAGCAGTTACACGACAGGGCCTACCTACGAGCAGTACTTC
j_gene: TRBJ1-2; abundance: NA; v_gene: TRBV7-9; d_gene: TRBD1; len: 14; CDR3aa: CASRSYRGVRGYTF; CDR3nt: TGTGCCAGCAGATCCTACAGGGGAGTGCGTGGCTACACCTTC
j_gene: TRBJ2-1; abundance: NA; v_gene: TRBV6-2/TRBV6-3; d_gene: NA; len: 16; CDR3aa: CASSLLEARIGYEQFF; CDR3nt: TGTGCCAGCAGTTTACTCGAGGCTCGGATCGGGTATGAGCAGTTCTTC
j_gene: TRBJ2-7; abundance: NA; v_gene: TRBV4-1; d_gene: TRBD1; len: 20; CDR3aa: CASSQGDWKRHGTGAYEQYF; CDR3nt: TGCGCCAGCAGCCAGGGTGATTGGAAAAGACACGGGACAGGGGCCTACGAGCAGTACTTC
j_gene: TRBJ2-7; abundance: NA; v_gene: TRBV5-1; d_gene: NA; len: 13; CDR3aa: CASSEGVTYEQYF; CDR3nt: TGCGCCAGCAGCGAGGGAGTGACCTACGAGCAGTACTTC
j_gene: TRBJ2-7; abundance: NA; v_gene: TRBV15; d_gene: NA; len: 15; CDR3aa: CATSRDSDPAYEQYF; CDR3nt: TGTGCCACCAGCAGAGATTCGGACCCGGCGTACGAGCAGTACTTC
j_gene: TRBJ1-1; abundance: NA; v_gene: TRBV15; d_gene: NA; len: 16; CDR3aa: CATSRVGDTWNTEAFF; CDR3nt: TGTGCCACCAGCAGAGTTGGGGACACTTGGAACACTGAAGCTTTCTTT